The present entry profiles one T cell receptor beta chain with its context. What it binds is unknown. There are 10 residues in the CDR3. In germline, CDR1 is DFQATT, CDR2 SNEGSKA (reference sequence). V shed 8 bases and J shed 6 bases, with 8 bases lying between them. TCR beta cDNA libraries had unique molecular identifiers. Some 500,000 cDNA molecules were obtained from around 1 to 10 million T cells. TCRdb fed the PCR reads into MiXCR, producing one record per CDR3 protein. This repertoire shows hundreds of thousands of distinct CDR3 sequences, 44% found once; its top ten account for about 1.5%. This sample was included in a study of post-analysis software for immune sequencing data. Looking at the study overall: The disease courses covered relapsing-remitting, secondary progressive and progressive-relapsing multiple sclerosis. Regarding the study as a whole: TRBV segments more frequent in patients than in controls numbered five and included TRBV5-6, TRBV5-1 and TRBV20-1. Strong co-clustering by F measure was seen for same-batch samples. Compared with controls, patients showed significantly lower normalized Chao1 diversity.

The rearrangement joins TRBV20-1 to TRBJ2-1; D is perhaps TRBD2 (5 bases). The sequence was obtained from a girl between 5 and 17 years old with multiple sclerosis. The sample was blood. CDR3 sequence: CSLRGNEQFF. The CDR3 DNA reads as TGCAGTCTTCGGGGCAATGAGCAGTTCTTC.